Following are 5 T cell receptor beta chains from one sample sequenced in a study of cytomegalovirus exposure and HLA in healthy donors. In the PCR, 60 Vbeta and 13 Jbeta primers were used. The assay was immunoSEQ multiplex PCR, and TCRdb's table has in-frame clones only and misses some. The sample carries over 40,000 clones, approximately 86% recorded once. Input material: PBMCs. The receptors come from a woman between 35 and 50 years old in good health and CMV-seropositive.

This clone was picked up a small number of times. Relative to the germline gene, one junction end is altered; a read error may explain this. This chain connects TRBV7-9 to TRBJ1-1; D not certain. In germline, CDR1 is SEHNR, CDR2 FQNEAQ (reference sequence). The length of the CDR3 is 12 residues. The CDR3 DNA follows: TGTTCCAGCAGCGACAAAGGAGCGGTCGCTTTCTTT. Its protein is CSSSDKGAVAFF. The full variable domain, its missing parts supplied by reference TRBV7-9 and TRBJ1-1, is DTGVSQNPRHKITKRGQNVTFRCDPISEHNRLYWYRQTLGQGPEFLTYFQNEAQLEKSRLLSDRFSAERPKGSFSTLEIQRTEQGDSAMYLCSSSDKGAVAFFGQGTRLTVV.

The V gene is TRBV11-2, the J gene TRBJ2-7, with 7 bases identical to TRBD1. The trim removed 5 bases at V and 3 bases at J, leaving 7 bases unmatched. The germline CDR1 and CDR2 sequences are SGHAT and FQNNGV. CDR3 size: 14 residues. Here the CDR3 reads CASSHARDSYEQYF. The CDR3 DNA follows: TGTGCCAGCAGCCACGCCCGGGACAGCTACGAGCAGTACTTC.

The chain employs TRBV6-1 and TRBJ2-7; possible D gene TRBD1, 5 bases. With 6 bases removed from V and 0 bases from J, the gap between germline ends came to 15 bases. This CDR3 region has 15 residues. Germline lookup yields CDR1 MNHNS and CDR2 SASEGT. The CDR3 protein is CASSGMIRASYEQYF. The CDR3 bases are TGTGCCAGCAGCGGAATGATCAGGGCCTCCTACGAGCAGTACTTC.

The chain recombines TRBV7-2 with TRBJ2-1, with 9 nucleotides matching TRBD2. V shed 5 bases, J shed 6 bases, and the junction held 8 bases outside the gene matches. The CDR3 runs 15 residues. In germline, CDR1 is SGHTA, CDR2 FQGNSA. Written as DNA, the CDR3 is TGTGCCAGCAGCCTAGATGGCGGGGGGGTCAATGAGCAGTTCTTC. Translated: CASSLDGGGVNEQFF. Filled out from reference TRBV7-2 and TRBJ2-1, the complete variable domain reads GAGVSQSPSNKVTEKGKDVELRCDPISGHTALYWYRQSLGQGLEFLIYFQGNSAPDKSGLPSDRFSAERTGGSVSTLTIQRTQQEDSAVYLCASSLDGGGVNEQFFGPGTRLTVL.

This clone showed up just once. The CDR3 DNA sequence: TGTGCCAGCAGTGAGAACCGGAACACCATATATTTT. Protein sequence: CASSENRNTIYF. The rearrangement uses TRBV2 and TRBJ1-3; D gene unclear. The V end was cut by 3 bases, the J end by 7 bases, with 7 bases between. The CDR3 is 12 residues long. The V gene's germline CDR1 is SNHLY and CDR2 FYNNEI.